A single sample is the source of the 23 T cell receptor beta chains below, sequenced in a study of cytomegalovirus exposure and HLA in healthy donors. Vbeta (60) and Jbeta (13) primers were used in the PCR. Generated by immunoSEQ multiplex PCR, the TCRdb table keeps only in-frame clones and is missing some. The table shows 110,000 or so clones, with about 80% occurring only once. Sequences were obtained from PBMCs. The receptors stem from a woman aged 45 to 65 in good health and CMV-seropositive.

The chain uses TRBV6-5 and TRBJ2-1; 10 positions agree with TRBD1. V was clipped by 6 bases and J by 2 bases; unmatched bases: 4. There are 15 residues in the CDR3. CDR1 MNHEY and CDR2 SVGAGI come from the germline V gene. The CDR3 nucleotides read TGTGCCAGCAGCCAGGACAGGGGGGCCTACAATGAGCAGTTCTTC. Its protein product is CASSQDRGAYNEQFF.

The chain has TRBV2 and TRBJ2-7, with D tentatively TRBD1 (6 bases). V lost 7 bases and J lost 3, with 13 bases in between. The CDR3 covers 13 residues. Germline V gene lookup returns CDR1 SNHLY and CDR2 FYNNEI. As DNA, the CDR3 is TGTGCCAGCACCGTTTCGGACAGCTACGAGCAGTACTTC. This codes for CASTVSDSYEQYF. Full variable domain (missing parts from reference TRBV2 and TRBJ2-7): EPEVTQTPSHQVTQMGQEVILRCVPISNHLYFYWYRQILGQKVEFLVSFYNNEISEKSEIFDDQFSVERPDGSNFTLKIRSTKLEDSAMYFCASTVSDSYEQYFGPGTRLTVT.

The gene calls are TRBV7-9 and TRBJ1-5, with 8 bases aligning to TRBD1. V lost 3 bases, J lost 2 bases, and 6 bases stayed unmatched. The CDR3 extends over 16 amino acids. The germline V gene has CDR1 SEHNR and CDR2 FQNEAQ (reference sequence). In nucleotides, the CDR3 is TGTGCCAGCAGCTTCACCGGGACAGGACGCAATCAGCCCCAGCATTTT. This translates into CASSFTGTGRNQPQHF.

This chain uses TRBV21-1 with TRBJ1-5; TRBD1 was called by the table and not checked on the DNA. TRBV21-1 is deemed a pseudogene. CDR3 length: 16 amino acids. CDR3 loop: CASSSRDRVWNQPQHF. Written as DNA, the CDR3 is TGTGCCAGCAGCAGCCGGGACAGGGTATGGAATCAGCCCCAGCATTTT.

The rearrangement links TRBV5-1 to TRBJ2-7; TRBD2 agrees at 7 bases. CDR1 and CDR2 (germline): SGHRS, YFSETQ. This CDR3 has 14 residues. Unmatched junction bases numbered 6, after V lost 4 bases and J lost 2 bases. CDR3 DNA: TGCGCCAGCAGCCCTACAGCGGGAACCTACGAGCAGTACTTC. It yields the protein CASSPTAGTYEQYF.

The chain couples TRBV4-3 to TRBJ2-1, with D possibly TRBD2 on 6 matching bases. The length of the CDR3 is 17 residues. Trimming pared 1 base from V and 7 bases from J, leaving 20 bases between. Germline V CDR1 and CDR2: LGHNA, YSLEER. CDR3 sequence: CASSQGRGRVGRNEQFF. Here the CDR3 DNA reads TGCGCCAGCAGCCAAGGGCGGGGCAGGGTAGGAAGGAATGAGCAGTTCTTC.

The chain links TRBV19 to TRBJ1-5, with D possibly matching TRBD1 (6 bases). This CDR3 has 18 residues. Per the germline V gene, CDR1 is LNHDA and CDR2 is SQIVND (reference sequence). V lost 7 bases to trimming and J lost 3 bases, with 25 bases between them. The CDR3 coding sequence is TGTGCCAGTAAGGGGGGAGAGGGGGGGTCCACCTTCAATCAGCCCCAGCATTTT. It translates to CASKGGEGGSTFNQPQHF. Together with reference TRBV19 and TRBJ1-5, the CDR3 gives the full variable domain: DGGITQSPKYLFRKEGQNVTLSCEQNLNHDAMYWYRQDPGQGLRLIYYSQIVNDFQKGDIAEGYSVSREKKESFPLTVTSAQKNPTAFYLCASKGGEGGSTFNQPQHFGDGTRLSIL.

With respect to this clone: The same CDR3 arises from other DNA sequences in this sample as well. J is TRBJ2-5 and V is TRBV18; TRBD1 agrees at 9 bases. Germline-derived CDR1 and CDR2 are KGHSH and LQKENI. V shed 3 bases and J 2 bases; nucleotides not matched to a gene: 1. This CDR3 has 14 amino acids. CDR3 nucleotides: TGTGCCAGCTCACCGGACAGGGGTCAAGAGACCCAGTACTTC. Its protein product is CASSPDRGQETQYF.

This chain links TRBV5-1 with TRBJ2-4; 16 bases agree with TRBD2. The CDR3 is 16 residues long. J gave up 12 bases and V 3 bases, and 9 bases lay outside the gene matches. Per the germline V gene, CDR1 is SGHRS and CDR2 is YFSETQ. The CDR3 loop is CASSSGTSGRDDSQYF. CDR3 sequence (DNA): TGCGCCAGCAGCTCGGGGACTAGCGGGAGGGATGACAGTCAGTACTTC.

DNA of the CDR3: TGTGCCAGCAGCTCCTCGGGACTAGCGTTGGGAGATACGCAGTATTTT. As protein: CASSSSGLALGDTQYF. This chain connects TRBV5-6 to TRBJ2-3; the match to TRBD2 covers 10 bases. This CDR3 comprises 16 residues. Germline lookup yields CDR1 SGHDT and CDR2 YYEEEE. The V segment lost 3 bases and the J segment 5 bases; nucleotides outside the gene matches: 9.

The chain carries TRBV9 and TRBJ2-3, with D possibly matching TRBD2 (6 bases). This CDR3 spans 14 amino acids. CDR1 and CDR2 (germline): SGDLS, YYNGEE. The germline V and J ends were trimmed by 0 bases and 6 bases, with 11 bases remaining between them. CDR3 amino acids: CASSVGGVRDTQYF. The DNA of the CDR3 is TGTGCCAGCAGCGTAGGCGGGGTGCGGGATACGCAGTATTTT.

The chain joins TRBV11-3 to TRBJ2-7, with D maybe TRBD1 (5 bases). In germline, CDR1 is SGHNT, CDR2 YENEEA. This CDR3 contains 12 residues. The germline V and J ends were trimmed by 5 bases and 3 bases, with 8 bases remaining between them. The CDR3 reads CASSHTGYEQYF. In DNA, the CDR3 is TGTGCCAGCAGCCATACAGGCTACGAGCAGTACTTC.

The count of this clone is one. The rearrangement links TRBV11-3 to TRBJ2-7, with D maybe TRBD2 (6 bases). The germline V gene has CDR1 SGHNT and CDR2 YENEEA. The CDR3 has 12 amino acids. V dropped 3 bases and J dropped 7 bases, with 10 bases sitting between them. CDR3 region: CASSFSGGEQYF. The CDR3 DNA sequence: TGTGCCAGCAGCTTTTCCGGAGGGGAGCAGTACTTC.

The gene calls are TRBV2 and TRBJ2-2; 7 positions match TRBD2. The CDR3 spans 12 residues. Germline loops: CDR1 SNHLY, CDR2 FYNNEI. Trimming at V came to 3 bases and at J to 15 bases, leaving 7 bases not matched to a gene. CDR3 sequence: CASSDGPGRLFF. The CDR3 coding sequence is TGTGCCAGCAGTGATGGACCCGGGAGGTTGTTTTTT.

In this sample, this clone turned up once. V gene TRBV10-1 combines with J gene TRBJ1-4; D remains ambiguous. Germline CDR1 is WNHNN and CDR2 is SYGVQD (reference sequence). This CDR3 has 15 residues. Trimming cost V 1 base and J 3 bases, with 9 bases left between them. The CDR3 loop reads CASSECRRANEKLFF. In nucleotides, the CDR3 is TGCGCCAGCAGTGAGTGTCGGAGGGCTAATGAAAAACTGTTTTTT.

The chain couples TRBV28 to TRBJ1-1, with 7 bases that match TRBD1. Germline V gene data show CDR1 as MDHEN and CDR2 as SYDVKM. The CDR3 is 13 residues long. After removal of 4 bases from V and 7 bases from J, the junction contained 6 bases not matched to a gene. CDR3 protein: CASSSSGTVEAFF. CDR3 DNA sequence: TGTGCCAGCAGTTCGTCCGGGACAGTTGAAGCTTTCTTT.

V gene TRBV4-3 combines with J gene TRBJ1-4, with D hard to call. Germline CDR1 LGHNA, CDR2 YSLEER. CDR3 length equals 19 residues. Between the trimmed V and J ends, which lost 1 base and 6 bases, there was a span of 24 bases. As DNA, the CDR3 is TGCGCCAGCAGCCAAGGGAAGTCGACTGCGCAGTCGGTATATGAAAAACTGTTTTTT. Protein sequence: CASSQGKSTAQSVYEKLFF.

This clone was recorded only once. The chain carries TRBV11-2 and TRBJ2-7; TRBD2 matches 11 bases. The J segment lost 2 bases and the V segment lost 3 bases, leaving 3 bases of the junction unmatched. The CDR3 runs to 15 residues. Germline CDR1 reads SGHAT; CDR2 reads FQNNGV. As DNA, the CDR3 is TGTGCCAGCAGCTTGTTTAGCGGGGGGGCCTACGAGCAGTACTTC. Translated: CASSLFSGGAYEQYF.

The chain couples TRBV6-1 to TRBJ1-1; D is possibly TRBD1 (5 bases). This CDR3 spans 13 amino acids. Trimming left V 5 bases short and J 2 bases short, with 9 bases between. Germline loops: CDR1 MNHNS, CDR2 SASEGT. CDR3 in amino acids: CASSQTVNTEAFF. The CDR3 DNA follows: TGTGCCAGCAGTCAGACAGTTAACACTGAAGCTTTCTTT.

The V call is TRBV25-1, the J call TRBJ1-6; the D gene is possibly TRBD1 (5 bases). CDR1 and CDR2 from the germline V gene are MGHDK and SYGVNS. The CDR3 covers 15 residues. V lost 6 bases, J lost 5 bases, and 14 bases lay in between. Written as DNA, the CDR3 is TGTGCCAGCAGCAGGGAAACCCCTAATAATTCACCCCTCCACTTT. Protein sequence: CASSRETPNNSPLHF. The full variable domain, rest sourced from reference TRBV25-1 and TRBJ1-6, is EADIYQTPRYLVIGTGKKITLECSQTMGHDKMYWYQQDPGMELHLIHYSYGVNSTEKGDLSSESTVSRIRTEHFPLTLESARPSHTSQYLCASSRETPNNSPLHFGNGTRLTVT.

The chain uses TRBV9 and TRBJ1-6; TRBD1 matches 11 bases. The V gene end was trimmed by 7 bases and the J gene end by 7 bases; junction bases not matched to a gene: 7. Germline assignment: CDR1 SGDLS and CDR2 YYNGEE. The CDR3 has 15 residues. The CDR3 reads CASSRGTGGNSPLHF. DNA for the CDR3: TGTGCCAGCTCGCGAGGGACAGGGGGAAATTCACCCCTCCACTTT.

The count of this clone is one. The CDR3: CATRSGNTIYF. DNA for the CDR3: TGTGCCACCCGGTCAGGAAACACCATATATTTT. The J gene is TRBJ1-3, the V gene TRBV15; no reliable D call. This CDR3 is built from 11 residues. Germline CDR1 is LNHNV and CDR2 is YYDKDF (reference sequence). V lost 8 bases and J 4 bases, leaving 6 bases between the germline ends.

V gene TRBV7-8 combines with J gene TRBJ2-3; 7 positions match TRBD2. CDR1 and CDR2 (germline): SGHVS, FQNEAQ. Unmatched junction bases numbered 9, after V lost 3 bases and J lost 6 bases. There are 15 residues in the CDR3. DNA for the CDR3: TGTGCCAGCAGCTTCCGACTAGCCCCACCCGATACGCAGTATTTT. Translation: CASSFRLAPPDTQYF.